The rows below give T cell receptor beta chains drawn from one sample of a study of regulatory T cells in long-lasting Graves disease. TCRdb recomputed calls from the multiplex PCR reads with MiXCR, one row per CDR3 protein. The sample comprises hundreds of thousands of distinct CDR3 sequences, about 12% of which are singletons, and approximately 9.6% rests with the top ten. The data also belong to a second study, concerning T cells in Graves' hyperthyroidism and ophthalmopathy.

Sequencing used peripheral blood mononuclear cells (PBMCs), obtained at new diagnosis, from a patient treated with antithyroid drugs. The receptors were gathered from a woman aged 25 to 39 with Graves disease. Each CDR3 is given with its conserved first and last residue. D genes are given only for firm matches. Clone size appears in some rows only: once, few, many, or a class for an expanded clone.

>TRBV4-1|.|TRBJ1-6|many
TGCGCCAGCAGCCAAGATATGGGATATTCACCCCTCCACTTT
CASSQDMGYSPLHF
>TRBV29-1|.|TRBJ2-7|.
TGCAGCGCAGAGACAGTAAACTCCTACGAGCAGTACTTC
CSAETVNSYEQYF
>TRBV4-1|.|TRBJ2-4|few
TGCGCCAGCAGCCAACCTGGAGGGAAAAACATTCAGTACTTC
CASSQPGGKNIQYF
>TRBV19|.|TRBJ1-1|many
TGTGCCAGTAGTATAAACAAGAACACTGAAGCTTTCTTT
CASSINKNTEAFF
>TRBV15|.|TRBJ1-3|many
TGTGCCACCAGCAGAGGAAGAGGCGCCCCGGCCATATATTTT
CATSRGRGAPAIYF
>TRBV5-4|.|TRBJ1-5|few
TGTGCCAGCAGCCCGAGCCCAAATAGCAATCAGCCCCAGCATTTT
CASSPSPNSNQPQHF
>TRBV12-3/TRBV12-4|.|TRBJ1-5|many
TGTGCCAGCAGTTTAGGGGGGCGCAGGGGCAATCAGCCCCAGCATTTT
CASSLGGRRGNQPQHF
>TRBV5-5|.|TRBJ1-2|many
TGTGCCAGCAGCTTCTCCGGGAGTAACTATGGCTACACCTTC
CASSFSGSNYGYTF
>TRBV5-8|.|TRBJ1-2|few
TGTGCCAGCATCCGGCGGGCAGGGGCTGTTTTTGGCTACACCTTC
CASIRRAGAVFGYTF
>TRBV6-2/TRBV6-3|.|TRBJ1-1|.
TGTGCCAGCAGTTACCAGCAGGGACGGGGGTTTAGCGAATCATTT
CASSYQQGRGFSESF
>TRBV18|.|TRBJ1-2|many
TGTGCCAGCTCACGCAGACCCTATGGCTACACCTTC
CASSRRPYGYTF
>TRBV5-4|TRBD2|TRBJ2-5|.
TGTGCCAGCAGCTTGGTAGCGGCAGCGGGAGTGTTTGAGACCCAGTACTTC
CASSLVAAAGVFETQYF
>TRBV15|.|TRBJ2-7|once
TGTGCCACCAGCAGGATGAGTTCCACCTACGAGCAGTACTTC
CATSRMSSTYEQYF
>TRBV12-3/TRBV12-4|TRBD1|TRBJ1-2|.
TGTGCCAGCAGTTTGGACAGGCCGAACTATGGCTACACCTTC
CASSLDRPNYGYTF
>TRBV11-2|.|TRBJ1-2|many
TGTGCCAGCAGCCGGACCGGGGTTAATAGCTATGGCTACACCTTC
CASSRTGVNSYGYTF
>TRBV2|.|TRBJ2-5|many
TGTGCCAGCAGTGTTGTGGCAGAGACCCAGTACTTC
CASSVVAETQYF
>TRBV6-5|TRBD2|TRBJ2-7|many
TGTGCCAGCAGTTCCCGTCAATTAGCGGGTTATCTTTACGAGCAGTACTTC
CASSSRQLAGYLYEQYF
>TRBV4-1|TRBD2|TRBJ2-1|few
TGCGCCAGCAGCCAAGGGAGCCGTAGCGGGAGGGCCGACAATGAGCAGTTCTTC
CASSQGSRSGRADNEQFF
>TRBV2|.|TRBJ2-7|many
TGTGCCAGCATTCAAGGGTGGATCGGCGGACTCGAGCAGTACTTC
CASIQGWIGGLEQYF
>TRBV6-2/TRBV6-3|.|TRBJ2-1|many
TGTGCCAGCAGCCTGACTAGTCTGGCGAGGAATGAGCAGTTCTTC
CASSLTSLARNEQFF
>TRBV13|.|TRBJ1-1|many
TGTGCCAGCAGCTTAGGTCTTACGGTGAACACTGAAGCTTTCTTT
CASSLGLTVNTEAFF
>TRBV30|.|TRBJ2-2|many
TGTGCCTGGAGTGCGGGAGACACCGGGGAGCTGTTTTTT
CAWSAGDTGELFF
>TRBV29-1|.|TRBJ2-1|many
TGCAGCGTTAGGGATACAGGTGTCTCCTACAATGAGCAGTTCTTC
CSVRDTGVSYNEQFF
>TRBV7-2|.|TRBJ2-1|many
TGTGCCAGCAGAGAAAGAGGAATGGGCAATGAGCAGTTCTTC
CASRERGMGNEQFF
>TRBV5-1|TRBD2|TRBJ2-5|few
TGCGCCAGCAGCTTGATGAGCGGGAGTACAAAGACCCAGTACTTC
CASSLMSGSTKTQYF
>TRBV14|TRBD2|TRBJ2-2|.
TGTGCCAGCAGCCAAGATCCGGAGGTGGCTAGCGGGTATTCCGGGGAGCTGTTTTTT
CASSQDPEVASGYSGELFF
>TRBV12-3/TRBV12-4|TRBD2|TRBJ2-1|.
TGTGCCAGCAGCTTCGCTAGCGGGAGCAATGAGCAGTTCTTC
CASSFASGSNEQFF
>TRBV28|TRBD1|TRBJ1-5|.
TGTGCCAGCAGTGGGGGGGGACAGGGGTGGCTTCTGGGACCAAATCAGCCCCAGCATTTT
CASSGGGQGWLLGPNQPQHF
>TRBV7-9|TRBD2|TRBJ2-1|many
TGTGCCAGCAGCTTAGATCGGGCTAGCGGGTCTACAATGAGGCAGTTCTTC
CASSLDRASGSTMRQFF
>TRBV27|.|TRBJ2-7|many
TGTGCCAGCAGCTTGCAGGGTGCCTACGAGCAGTACTTC
CASSLQGAYEQYF
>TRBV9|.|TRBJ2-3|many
TGTGCCAGCAGCGTTTCCGGGACTCGAGATACGCAGTATTTT
CASSVSGTRDTQYF
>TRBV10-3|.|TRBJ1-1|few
TGTGCCAGCAGTCCCCTCTCCGGGACAACAAACACTGAAGCTTTCTTT
CASSPLSGTTNTEAFF
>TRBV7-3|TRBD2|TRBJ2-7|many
TGTGCCAGCAGCGCCCCCGGGACTAGTTTTCTCTACGAGCAGTACTTC
CASSAPGTSFLYEQYF
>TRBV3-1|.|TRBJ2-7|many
TGTGCCAGCAGCCTCGGGACGGTCAACGAGCAGTACTTC
CASSLGTVNEQYF
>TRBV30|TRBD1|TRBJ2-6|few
TGTGCCTGGAGTGTACGACAGGGATCTTTGTCTGGGGCCAACGTCCTGACTTTC
CAWSVRQGSLSGANVLTF
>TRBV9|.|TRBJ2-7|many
TGTGCCAGCAGCGTAGAGAGTTCCTCCTACGAGCAGTACTTC
CASSVESSSYEQYF
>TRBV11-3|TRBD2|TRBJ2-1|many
TGTGCCAGCAGCCCGACGGGGGGGGCCTACAATGAGCAGTTCTTC
CASSPTGGAYNEQFF
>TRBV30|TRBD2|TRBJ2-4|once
TGTGCCTGGAGTGTAGAACTAGCGGAAATAGGCGCTGTTGGCATTCAGTACTTC
CAWSVELAEIGAVGIQYF
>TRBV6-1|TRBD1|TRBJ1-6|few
TGTGCCAGCAATTGGGACAGCGTCTTCCCCTATAATTCACCCCTCCACTTT
CASNWDSVFPYNSPLHF
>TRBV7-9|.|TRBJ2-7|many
TGTGCCAGCAGCTTAGTTGTCTACGAGCAGTACTTC
CASSLVVYEQYF
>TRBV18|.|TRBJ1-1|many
TGTGCCAGCTCACCACCGAAGGGGCTGAACACTGAAGCTTTCTTT
CASSPPKGLNTEAFF
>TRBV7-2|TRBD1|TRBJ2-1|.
TGTGCCAGCAGCGGAGGGACAGGGGGTATCGGTAATGAGCAGTTCTTC
CASSGGTGGIGNEQFF
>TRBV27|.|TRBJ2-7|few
TGTGCCGTGGGATACGGGACGGGAGTGTACGAGCAGTACTTC
CAVGYGTGVYEQYF
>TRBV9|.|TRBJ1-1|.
TGTGCCAGCAACACCGGGTCTTTCTTCACTGAAGCTTTCTTT
CASNTGSFFTEAFF
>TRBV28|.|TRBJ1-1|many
TGTGCCAGCAGTTTCGGGGGGAGGGTGAACACTGAAGCTTTCTTT
CASSFGGRVNTEAFF
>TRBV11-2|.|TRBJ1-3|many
TGTGCCAGCAGCTTACAGGGCCTGGGGAACACCATATATTTT
CASSLQGLGNTIYF
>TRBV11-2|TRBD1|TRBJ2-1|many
TGTGCCAGCAGCTTACGAGCCGGGACAGGGGGTAATGAGCAGTTCTTC
CASSLRAGTGGNEQFF
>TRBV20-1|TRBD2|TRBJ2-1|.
TGCAGTGCTGCCCGGACTAGCGGCCACAATGAGCAGTTCTTC
CSAARTSGHNEQFF
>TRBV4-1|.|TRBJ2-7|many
TGCGCCAGCAGCCAAGATATTTCGGGGGATGGAGGCTACGAGCAGTACTTC
CASSQDISGDGGYEQYF
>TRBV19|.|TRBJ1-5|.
TGTGCCAGTACCGTCGGAGGGGAATGGGGACAGCCCCAGCATTTT
CASTVGGEWGQPQHF
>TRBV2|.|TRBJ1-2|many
TGTGCCAGCAGTGCCCGGGCTTCCTATGGCTACACCTTC
CASSARASYGYTF
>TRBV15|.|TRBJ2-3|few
TGTGCCACCAGCAGAGATGGGAACCCTTGGGCGCAGTATTTT
CATSRDGNPWAQYF
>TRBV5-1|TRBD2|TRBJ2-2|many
TGCGCCAGCAGCCTTGGGTCTAGCGGTGCCACCGGGGAGCTGTTTTTT
CASSLGSSGATGELFF
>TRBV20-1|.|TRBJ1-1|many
TGCAGTAGTTGGGGAAACACTGAAGCTTTCTTT
CSSWGNTEAFF